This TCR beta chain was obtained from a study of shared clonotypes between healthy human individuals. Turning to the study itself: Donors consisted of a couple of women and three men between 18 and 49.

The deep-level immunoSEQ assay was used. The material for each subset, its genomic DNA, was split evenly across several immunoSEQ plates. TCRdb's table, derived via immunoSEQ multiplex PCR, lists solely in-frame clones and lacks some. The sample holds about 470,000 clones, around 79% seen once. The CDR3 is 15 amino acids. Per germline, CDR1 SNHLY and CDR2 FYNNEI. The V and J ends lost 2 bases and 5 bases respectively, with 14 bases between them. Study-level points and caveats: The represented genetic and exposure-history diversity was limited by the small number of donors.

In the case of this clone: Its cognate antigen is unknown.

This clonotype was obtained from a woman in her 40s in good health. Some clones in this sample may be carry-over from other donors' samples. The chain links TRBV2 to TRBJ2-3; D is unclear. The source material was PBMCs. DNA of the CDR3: TGTGCCAGCAGTGAACGGATCCGGGTAGGAGATACGCAGTATTTT. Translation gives CASSERIRVGDTQYF.